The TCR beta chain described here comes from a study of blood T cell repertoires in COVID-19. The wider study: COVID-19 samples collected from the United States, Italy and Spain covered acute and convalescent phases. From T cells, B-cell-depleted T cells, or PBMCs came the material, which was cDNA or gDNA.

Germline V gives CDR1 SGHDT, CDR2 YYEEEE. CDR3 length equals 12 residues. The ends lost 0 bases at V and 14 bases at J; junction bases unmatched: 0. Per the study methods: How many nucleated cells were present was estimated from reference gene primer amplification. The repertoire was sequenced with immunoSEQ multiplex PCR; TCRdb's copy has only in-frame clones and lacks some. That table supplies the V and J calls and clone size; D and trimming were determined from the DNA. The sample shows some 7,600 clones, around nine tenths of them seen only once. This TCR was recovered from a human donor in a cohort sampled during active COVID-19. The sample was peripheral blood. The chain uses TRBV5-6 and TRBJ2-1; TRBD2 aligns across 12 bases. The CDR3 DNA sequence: TGTGCCAGCAGCTTGGGACTAGCGGGAGAGTTCTTC. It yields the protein CASSLGLAGEFF.